The 4 T cell receptor beta chains below all came from one sample that was sequenced in a study of blood T cell repertoires in COVID-19. Only in-frame clones appear in the TCRdb table, and some are missing; sequencing was by immunoSEQ multiplex PCR. This sample has 300,000 or so clones; around 90% occur once, and the top ten carry roughly 3.9%. The source material was peripheral blood. The receptors stem from a woman aged 40 to 50 with acute or convalescent COVID-19.

J is TRBJ2-7 and V is TRBV30, with D possibly TRBD2 on 6 matching bases. V lost 3 bases and J lost 7, with 16 bases in between. The germline CDR1 and CDR2 sequences are GTSNPN and SVGIG (reference sequence). This CDR3 spans 13 amino acids. The CDR3 sequence is CAWSVRLGGEQYV. CDR3 coding DNA: TGTGCCTGGAGCGTACGACTAGGCGGGGAGCAGTACGTC.

The rearrangement joins TRBV10-2 to TRBJ1-2, with 10 bases that match TRBD1. The CDR3 length is 15 residues. The J segment lost 8 bases and the V segment lost 5 bases, leaving 11 bases of the junction unmatched. Germline loops: CDR1 WSHSY, CDR2 SAAADI. The CDR3 DNA follows: TGCGCCAGCAGTCGGGATCGACAGGGGGCGCCCGGCTACACCTTC. Protein product: CASSRDRQGAPGYTF.

The chain combines TRBV9 with TRBJ2-3; 9 bases agree with TRBD1. V lost 10 bases and J lost 2; bases outside the gene matches: 5. CDR3 size: 13 residues. The germline V gene has CDR1 SGDLS and CDR2 YYNGEE. The CDR3 here is CAGGQGNTDTQYF. The CDR3 DNA reads TGTGCCGGTGGACAGGGGAACACAGATACGCAGTATTTT.

The V call is TRBV14, the J call TRBJ2-5; 7 nucleotides line up with TRBD1. V was clipped by 4 bases and J by 5 bases; unmatched bases: 10. The CDR3 has 15 residues. From germline, CDR1 is SGHDN and CDR2 FVKESK. The CDR3: CASSPQQGVAETQYF. CDR3 in DNA: TGTGCCAGCAGCCCCCAGCAGGGGGTAGCGGAGACCCAGTACTTC. The full variable domain, completed using reference TRBV14 and TRBJ2-5, is EAGVTQFPSHSVIEKGQTVTLRCDPISGHDNLYWYRRVMGKEIKFLLHFVKESKQDESGMPNNRFLAERTGGTYSTLKVQPAELEDSGVYFCASSPQQGVAETQYFGPGTRLLVL.